The 5 T cell receptor beta chains below come from one sample, sequenced in a study of T-cell reconstitution after alpha-beta-depleted transplantation in children. This sample's TCRbeta library carried unique molecular identifier barcodes. TCRdb reprocessed the PCR reads with MiXCR, giving one entry per CDR3 protein. This table holds approximately 270,000 distinct CDR3 sequences, approximately 9.6% found once. This specimen was PBMCs from the stem cell graft donor, taken from the stem cell graft. These receptors were collected from a human donor who donated a stem cell graft to a child with SCID.

This clonotype was counted many times. The rearrangement links TRBV11-1 to TRBJ1-1; D gene uncertain. The germline V and J ends were trimmed by 2 bases and 0 bases, with 10 bases remaining between them. The germline CDR1 and CDR2 sequences are SGHAT and FQDESV (reference sequence). The CDR3 length is 15 residues. The CDR3 nucleotides read TGTGCCAGCAGCTTATCTCTAGGATTGAACACTGAAGCTTTCTTT. Amino acids: CASSLSLGLNTEAFF.

The chain carries TRBV7-3 and TRBJ2-1, with 11 bases identical to TRBD2. CDR1 and CDR2 from the germline V gene are SGHTA and FQGTGA. The V and J ends lost 2 bases and 9 bases, in that order; junction bases with no gene match: 15. This CDR3 is 18 amino acids long. This chain's CDR3 is CASSLYVKLAGAGGEQFF. The CDR3 nucleotides read TGTGCCAGCAGCTTATATGTCAAACTAGCGGGGGCAGGGGGTGAGCAGTTCTTC. Based on the CDR3 plus reference TRBV7-3 and TRBJ2-1, the full variable domain is GAGVSQTPSNKVTEKGKYVELRCDPISGHTALYWYRQSLGQGPEFLIYFQGTGAADDSGLPNDRFFAVRPEGSVSTLKIQRTERGDSAVYLCASSLYVKLAGAGGEQFFGPGTRLTVL.

This clonotype occurred many times. The chain is built from TRBV28 and TRBJ1-5; D is undetermined. This CDR3 region has 16 residues. Per germline, CDR1 MDHEN and CDR2 SYDVKM. V was pared by 3 bases and J by 3 bases, with 15 bases between. The CDR3 region has the DNA TGTGCCAGCAGTTTTGAGTCCGGGAGGGACAATCAGCCCCAGCATTTT. This encodes CASSFESGRDNQPQHF.

This clonotype was seen only a few times. The DNA of the CDR3 is TGTGCCAGCAGCTTAATCCTGACAGGCTTTAAGGCTGAAGCTTTCTTT. This encodes CASSLILTGFKAEAFF. The gene calls are TRBV11-2 and TRBJ1-1; D is possibly TRBD1 (6 bases). Germline lookup yields CDR1 SGHAT and CDR2 FQNNGV. The V end lost 2 bases, the J end lost 6 bases, and 19 bases lay between the germline ends. The CDR3 has 16 residues.

The table lists this clonotype with many counts. V usage is TRBV5-1 and J usage is TRBJ2-6, with D perhaps matching TRBD2 (5 bases). The CDR3 contains 16 residues. Per germline, CDR1 SGHRS and CDR2 YFSETQ. Between the trimmed V and J ends, which lost 0 bases and 0 bases, there was a span of 7 bases. In nucleotides, the CDR3 is TGCGCCAGCAGCTTGGCGGGGAGCTCTGGGGCCAACGTCCTGACTTTC. Its protein is CASSLAGSSGANVLTF.